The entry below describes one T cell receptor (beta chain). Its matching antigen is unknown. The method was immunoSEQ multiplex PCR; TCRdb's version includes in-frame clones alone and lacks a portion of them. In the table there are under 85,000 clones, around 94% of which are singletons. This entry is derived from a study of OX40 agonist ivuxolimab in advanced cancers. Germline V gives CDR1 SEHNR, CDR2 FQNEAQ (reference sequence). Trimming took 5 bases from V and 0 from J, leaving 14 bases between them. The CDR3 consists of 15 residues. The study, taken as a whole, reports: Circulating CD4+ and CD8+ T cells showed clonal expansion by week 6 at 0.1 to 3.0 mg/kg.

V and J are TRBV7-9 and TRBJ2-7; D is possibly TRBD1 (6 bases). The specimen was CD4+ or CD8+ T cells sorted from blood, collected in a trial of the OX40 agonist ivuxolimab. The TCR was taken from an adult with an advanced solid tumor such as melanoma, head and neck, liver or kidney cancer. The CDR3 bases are TGTGCCAGCAGCCCCTCGACAGGTCGCTCCTACGAGCAGTACTTC. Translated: CASSPSTGRSYEQYF.